The 2 T cell receptor beta chains below were found in one sample sequenced in a study of cytomegalovirus exposure and HLA in healthy donors (dated by TCRdb to the late 2010s). Preparation of the library involved the immunoSEQ multiplex PCR assay. TCRdb limited this immuneACCESS table to in-frame rearrangements with V and J called. A share of clones is missing; checked studies link under half to unresolved V genes, and the rest is unexplained. This sample holds 200,000 or so clones; around 87% were observed only once. The top ten hold about 2% of the sample. The sequenced material came from PBMCs. The receptor source for this set is a young woman in good health and CMV-seropositive.

The chain joins TRBV4-1 to TRBJ2-7; maybe TRBD2 (5 bases). From germline, CDR1 is MGHRA and CDR2 YSYEKL. CDR3 length: 14 residues. V was pared by 3 bases and J by 4 bases, with 13 bases between. CDR3 in amino acids: CASSQYREVYEQYF. The CDR3 nucleotides are TGCGCCAGCAGCCAGTACCGGGAAGTATACGAGCAGTACTTC.

This clone showed up just once. The rearrangement links TRBV9 to TRBJ2-7; D is ambiguous. The CDR3 runs 14 residues. The germline CDR1 and CDR2 sequences are SGDLS and YYNGEE. V lost 0 bases and J 2 bases, leaving 9 bases between the germline ends. The CDR3 nucleotides are TGTGCCAGCAGCGTAGATCCTTCCCCCTACGAGCAGTACTTC. Amino acids: CASSVDPSPYEQYF.